These T cell receptor beta chains were read from a single sample in a study of shared clonotypes between healthy human individuals. Profiling relied on immunoSEQ multiplex PCR, and the TCRdb table lists in-frame clones only, not all of them. The table shows approximately 2.5 million clones, with approximately 90% occurring only once. The sequenced sample was naive CD4+ T cells sorted from blood. These receptor sequences come from a young man in good health. CDR3s include the opening cysteine and the closing phenylalanine or tryptophan. Each record gives: D gene, J gene, clone size, V gene, CDR3 protein, CDR3 DNA. A D gene is named only where the DNA matches it firmly. Size is omitted from some rows. Given values are once, few, many or a class for expanded clones.

>NA|TRBJ2-7|NA|TRBV25-1
CASSEWTAYEQYF
TGTGCCAGCAGTGAATGGACAGCCTACGAGCAGTACTTC
>NA|TRBJ2-5|NA|TRBV5-8
CASSLVLTGGETQYF
TGTGCCAGCAGCTTGGTCCTCACCGGAGGGGAGACCCAGTACTTC
>NA|TRBJ1-1|NA|TRBV19
CASTPWVQNTEAFF
TGTGCCAGTACCCCCTGGGTTCAGAACACTGAAGCTTTCTTT
>NA|TRBJ1-3|NA|TRBV6-5
CASSPVGILGNTIYF
TGTGCCAGCAGCCCGGTAGGAATATTGGGAAACACCATATATTTT
>NA|TRBJ1-1|once|TRBV5-1
CASSPFGLATEAFF
TGCGCCAGCAGCCCTTTCGGACTGGCCACTGAAGCTTTCTTT
>TRBD1|TRBJ1-1|NA|TRBV19
CASSRDRGSSGLNTEAFF
TGTGCCAGTAGTAGGGACAGGGGTTCGTCAGGGCTGAACACTGAAGCTTTCTTT
>TRBD1|TRBJ1-6|few|TRBV5-1
CASSPGQGTNSPLHF
TGCGCCAGCAGCCCCGGACAGGGTACTAATTCACCCCTCCACTTT
>TRBD1|TRBJ2-7|few|TRBV19
CASSKMDRGYEQYF
TGTGCCAGTAGTAAAATGGACAGGGGTTACGAGCAGTACTTC
>NA|TRBJ1-2|NA|TRBV5-8
CASTLGGGTNYGYTF
TGTGCCAGCACCCTGGGGGGGGGAACGAACTATGGCTACACCTTC
>NA|TRBJ1-1|NA|TRBV30
CAWNLGHEAFF
TGTGCCTGGAACCTTGGGCATGAAGCTTTCTTT
>NA|TRBJ1-2|NA|TRBV5-1
CASSLGPPDIYGYTF
TGCGCCAGCAGCTTGGGACCGCCAGACATCTATGGCTACACCTTC
>NA|TRBJ2-3|NA|TRBV7-3
CASSMTASTDTQYF
TGTGCCAGCAGCATGACCGCTAGCACAGATACGCAGTATTTT
>NA|TRBJ2-5|NA|TRBV11-2
CASSPFASRRGNQETQYF
TGTGCCAGCAGCCCATTCGCATCCCGCAGGGGAAACCAAGAGACCCAGTACTTC
>NA|TRBJ1-2|once|TRBV6-5
CATKPGHAYGYTF
TGTGCCACCAAGCCAGGACATGCCTATGGCTACACCTTC
>NA|TRBJ1-2|NA|TRBV29-1
CSVEGDNYGYTF
TGCAGCGTTGAGGGAGACAACTATGGCTACACCTTC
>NA|TRBJ2-7|NA|TRBV11-1
CASSFSGGRYEQYF
TGTGCCAGCAGCTTCTCCGGGGGGCGATACGAGCAGTACTTC
>TRBD2|TRBJ2-1|NA|TRBV5-4
CASETSGQAYNEQFF
TGTGCCAGCGAGACTAGCGGGCAGGCCTACAATGAGCAGTTCTTC
>NA|TRBJ2-1|once|TRBV5-5
CASSTSMGSEQFF
TGTGCCAGCAGCACGAGCATGGGTTCTGAGCAGTTCTTC
>NA|TRBJ1-2|once|TRBV9
CASSQGNVGNYGYTF
TGTGCCAGCAGCCAGGGAAATGTTGGAAACTATGGCTACACCTTC
>TRBD1|TRBJ1-1|NA|TRBV18
CASSSAQGTAEAFF
TGTGCCAGCTCGTCGGCACAGGGGACGGCTGAAGCTTTCTTT
>NA|TRBJ2-3|NA|TRBV2
CASTPIYTSTDTQYF
TGTGCCAGCACCCCAATCTACACTAGCACAGATACGCAGTATTTT
>TRBD1|TRBJ2-7|NA|TRBV7-9
CASSFLRPGQGPRGEYF
TGTGCCAGCAGCTTCCTTCGACCGGGACAGGGACCCCGGGGGGAGTACTTC
>NA|TRBJ1-1|NA|TRBV4-1
CASSQEKVGGRTEAFF
TGCGCCAGCAGCCAAGAAAAGGTCGGAGGACGCACTGAAGCTTTCTTT
>NA|TRBJ1-2|NA|TRBV19
CASSMVTNYGYTF
TGTGCCAGTAGTATGGTCACGAACTATGGCTACACCTTC
>NA|TRBJ2-1|NA|TRBV7-9
CASSSQNGWNNEQFF
TGTGCCAGCAGCTCACAAAACGGGTGGAACAATGAGCAGTTCTTC
>NA|TRBJ1-6|NA|TRBV19
CASSMTGPLNNSPLHF
TGTGCCAGTAGCATGACAGGCCCTCTTAATAATTCACCCCTCCACTTT
>TRBD2|TRBJ2-1|NA|TRBV12-5
CASGRLAGGLAEQFF
TGTGCTAGTGGCCGACTAGCGGGAGGGTTGGCTGAGCAGTTCTTC
>NA|TRBJ1-1|NA|TRBV28
CASSFYGTVPEAFF
TGTGCCAGCAGTTTTTATGGGACCGTGCCTGAAGCTTTCTTT
>TRBD1|TRBJ1-2|NA|TRBV27
CASSLRLIGTGDINYGYTF
TGTGCCAGCAGTTTAAGACTTATCGGGACAGGGGATATCAACTATGGCTACACCTTC
>NA|TRBJ1-4|NA|TRBV2
CASSPRDLNEKLFF
TGTGCCAGCAGCCCCCGGGACCTTAATGAAAAACTGTTTTTT
>TRBD1|TRBJ1-4|NA|TRBV28
CASSDRGANEKLFF
TGTGCCAGCTCCGACAGGGGAGCTAATGAAAAACTGTTTTTT
>NA|TRBJ2-3|once|TRBV11-3
CASSLDRAADTQYF
TGTGCCAGCAGCTTAGATCGGGCAGCAGATACGCAGTATTTT
>TRBD1|TRBJ2-3|once|TRBV27
CASSLPFGTGIDTQYF
TGTGCCAGCAGTTTACCATTCGGGACAGGGATAGATACGCAGTATTTT
>NA|TRBJ2-7|NA|TRBV15
CATSRAGSYEQYF
TGTGCCACCAGTCGGGCAGGGTCCTACGAGCAGTACTTC
>NA|TRBJ2-1|NA|TRBV5-1
CASSLGGGSYNEQFF
TGCGCCAGCAGCTTAGGAGGGGGCTCCTACAATGAGCAGTTCTTC
>NA|TRBJ2-7|NA|TRBV5-1
CASMRDVSSYEQYF
TGCGCCAGCATGAGGGACGTAAGCTCCTACGAGCAGTACTTC
>NA|TRBJ1-4|NA|TRBV30
CAFRGEKSVFF
TGTGCTTTTCGGGGGGAGAAATCGGTGTTTTTT
>TRBD1|TRBJ1-1|NA|TRBV7-9
CASTEGVGQGMTEAFF
TGTGCCAGCACCGAGGGTGTGGGACAGGGGATGACTGAAGCTTTCTTT
>NA|TRBJ1-6|few|TRBV30
CAWSSGTARTPLHF
TGTGCCTGGAGTTCGGGGACGGCGCGCACACCCCTCCACTTT
>TRBD2|TRBJ2-7|NA|TRBV6-5
CASSSASGSYEQYF
TGTGCCAGCAGTTCTGCTAGCGGGAGCTACGAGCAGTACTTC
>TRBD1|TRBJ1-2|NA|TRBV6-5
CASSRQGDIYGYTF
TGTGCCAGCAGTCGGCAGGGGGACATTTATGGCTACACCTTC
>TRBD1|TRBJ2-1|NA|TRBV30
CAWGTGFVNEQFF
TGTGCCTGGGGGACAGGGTTTGTGAATGAGCAGTTCTTC
>NA|TRBJ2-1|NA|TRBV5-3
CARSFRGRQAGGYNEQFF
TGTGCCAGAAGCTTCCGAGGTAGACAGGCCGGCGGTTACAATGAGCAGTTCTTC
>TRBD2|TRBJ2-7|NA|TRBV5-6
CASSLGARASGSDEQYF
TGTGCCAGCAGCTTGGGAGCGCGTGCTAGCGGGAGTGACGAGCAGTACTTC
>NA|TRBJ2-5|NA|TRBV5-1
CASSPRWRGQETQYF
TGCGCCAGCAGCCCACGATGGCGGGGCCAAGAGACCCAGTACTTC
>NA|TRBJ1-1|NA|TRBV5-1
CASSLAGQGLEAFF
TGCGCCAGCAGCTTGGCGGGCCAGGGACTCGAAGCTTTCTTT
>TRBD1|TRBJ2-1|NA|TRBV6-6
CASRRGLIDNEQFF
TGTGCCAGCCGCAGGGGGCTGATTGACAATGAGCAGTTCTTC
>NA|TRBJ2-6|NA|TRBV7-9
CASSLEASALGGANVLTF
TGTGCCAGCAGCTTAGAGGCTAGCGCGCTGGGAGGGGCCAACGTCCTGACTTTC